One sample yielded the 20 T cell receptor beta chains listed below, sequenced in a study of PD-L1 blockade in urothelial cancer. Only in-frame clones appear in the TCRdb table, and some are missing; sequencing was by immunoSEQ multiplex PCR. The sample carries tens of thousands of clones, about 90% recorded once. The time point is: peripheral blood 6 weeks after treatment start. Material: PBMCs, obtained around atezolizumab (anti-PD-L1) treatment. These receptors were collected from an older man with urothelial cancer.

The V gene is TRBV7-5, the J gene TRBJ1-5; TRBD1 was called by the table and not checked on the DNA. TRBV7-5 is recorded as a pseudogene. This CDR3 is built from 19 residues. The chain's CDR3 is CVRSLGARTGADSNQPQHF. In DNA, the CDR3 is TGTGTCAGAAGCTTAGGGGCACGGACAGGGGCCGATAGCAATCAGCCCCAGCATTTT.

The V gene is TRBV11-1, the J gene TRBJ2-5, with 7 bases lining up with TRBD1. CDR1 is SGHAT and CDR2 is FQDESV in the germline V gene (reference sequence). The CDR3 covers 13 residues. V lost 5 bases and J lost 2; bases outside the gene matches: 2. CDR3 residues: CASSAGGQETQYF. CDR3 nucleotides: TGTGCCAGCAGCGCAGGGGGTCAAGAGACCCAGTACTTC.

This chain joins TRBV5-6 and TRBJ2-7; 7 bases agree with TRBD1. Unmatched junction bases numbered 7, after V lost 2 bases and J lost 2 bases. Germline V gene data show CDR1 as SGHDT and CDR2 as YYEEEE. CDR3 length: 15 amino acids. The CDR3 loop is CASSLRRTGAYEQYF. The CDR3 DNA is TGTGCCAGCAGCTTAAGACGGACAGGCGCCTACGAGCAGTACTTC.

The V gene is TRBV19, the J gene TRBJ2-3; TRBD2 might be the D (6 bases). Germline V gene sequence: CDR1 LNHDA, CDR2 SQIVND (reference sequence). The CDR3 has 12 residues. V was cut by 6 bases and J by 4 bases, with 8 bases left in between. The CDR3 bases are TGTGCCAGTAGGGAGGGCCCAGATACGCAGTATTTT. It yields the protein CASREGPDTQYF. The complete variable domain, with remaining parts taken from reference TRBV19 and TRBJ2-3, reads DGGITQSPKYLFRKEGQNVTLSCEQNLNHDAMYWYRQDPGQGLRLIYYSQIVNDFQKGDIAEGYSVSREKKESFPLTVTSAQKNPTAFYLCASREGPDTQYFGPGTRLTVL.

The table lists this clone with a count of one. CDR3 sequence reads: CASSGQIYSGNTIYF. The DNA for the CDR3 is TGTGCCAGCAGCGGACAGATTTACTCTGGAAACACCATATATTTT. The rearrangement uses TRBV28 and TRBJ1-3; D possibly corresponds to TRBD1 (6 bases). V was clipped by 6 bases and J by 0 bases, with 12 bases between them. The germline CDR1 and CDR2 sequences are MDHEN and SYDVKM. This CDR3 is built from 15 residues.

The J gene is TRBJ2-1, the V gene TRBV5-1; maybe TRBD1 (7 bases). Deletions cut 5 bases from V and 4 bases from J, with 16 bases between. This CDR3 has 15 residues. The V gene's germline CDR1 is SGHRS and CDR2 YFSETQ. In nucleotides, the CDR3 is TGCGCCAGCAGAGAGGGGCAGGGGGGTTACAATGAGCAGTTCTTC. It translates to CASREGQGGYNEQFF.

This clone was detected once. This sequence joins TRBV5-4 and TRBJ2-1; TRBD2 matches 14 bases. Germline V gives CDR1 SGHNT, CDR2 YYREEE (reference sequence). This CDR3 comprises 16 residues. With V trimmed by 4 bases and J by 8 bases, 8 bases remained unmatched. In DNA form, the CDR3 reads TGTGCCAGCAGCCCGCCGGGACTAGCGGGAGACGATGAGCAGTTCTTC. Amino acid sequence: CASSPPGLAGDDEQFF.

The V and J genes are TRBV6-1 and TRBJ2-7, with D perhaps matching TRBD2 (6 bases). The germline gives CDR1 MNHNS, CDR2 SASEGT. Trimming shortened V by 6 bases and J by 2 bases, and 11 bases separated the two germline ends. The CDR3 loop spans 13 amino acids. The CDR3 bases are TGTGCCAGCAGCCGCGGGACTCCCTACGAGCAGTACTTC. Translated: CASSRGTPYEQYF.

This chain links TRBV5-4 with TRBJ2-7; weak D call: TRBD2 (5 bases). This CDR3 is built from 15 residues. Germline-derived CDR1 and CDR2 are SGHNT and YYREEE (reference sequence). The V and J ends lost 4 bases and 0 bases respectively, with 14 bases between them. CDR3 nucleotides: TGTGCCAGCAGCAACAAAGGAGGAAGCTCCTACGAGCAGTACTTC. The encoded protein is CASSNKGGSSYEQYF.

This chain uses TRBV6-4 with TRBJ2-1, with 10 bases matching TRBD2. The CDR3 loop spans 15 amino acids. V shed 4 bases, J shed 0 bases, and the junction held 0 bases outside the gene matches. In germline, CDR1 is MRHNA, CDR2 SNTAGT. Written as DNA, the CDR3 is TGTGCCAGCAGTGCTAGCGGGAGCTCCTACAATGAGCAGTTCTTC. This gives the protein CASSASGSSYNEQFF.

V is TRBV6-6 and J is TRBJ1-2; unclear D gene. There are 12 residues in the CDR3. With 7 bases removed from V and 4 bases from J, the gap between germline ends came to 10 bases. Germline CDR1 is MNHNY and CDR2 is SVGAGI (reference sequence). Here the CDR3 reads CASTKTGYGYTF. The CDR3 DNA reads as TGTGCCAGCACCAAGACTGGCTATGGCTACACCTTC.

This clone was picked up a small number of times. This sequence joins TRBV19 and TRBJ2-5; maybe TRBD2 (5 bases). Germline-derived CDR1 and CDR2 are LNHDA and SQIVND (reference sequence). CDR3 length equals 13 residues. V lost 6 bases and J lost 5, with 13 bases in between. The CDR3 region is CASSGPREETQYF. In DNA form, the CDR3 reads TGTGCCAGTAGCGGACCGAGGGAGGAGACCCAGTACTTC. Full variable domain (outside the CDR3, taken from reference TRBV19 and TRBJ2-5): DGGITQSPKYLFRKEGQNVTLSCEQNLNHDAMYWYRQDPGQGLRLIYYSQIVNDFQKGDIAEGYSVSREKKESFPLTVTSAQKNPTAFYLCASSGPREETQYFGPGTRLLVL.

The CDR3, as DNA: TGTGCCAGCAGCTTGGTATCTACAGCAGAGACCCAGTACTTC. This sequence encodes CASSLVSTAETQYF. The chain combines TRBV5-6 with TRBJ2-5; D is undetermined. The CDR3 covers 14 residues. V lost 0 bases to trimming and J lost 4 bases, with 10 bases between them. Germline V gives CDR1 SGHDT, CDR2 YYEEEE. Complete variable domain (other parts from reference TRBV5-6 and TRBJ2-5): DAGVTQSPTHLIKTRGQQVTLRCSPKSGHDTVSWYQQALGQGPQFIFQYYEEEERQRGNFPDRFSGHQFPNYSSELNVNALLLGDSALYLCASSLVSTAETQYFGPGTRLLVL.

This clone was detected only once. The chain carries TRBV6-1 and TRBJ1-2; TRBD1 is a possible D gene (5 bases). The CDR3 sequence is 12 residues long. Germline-derived CDR1 and CDR2 are MNHNS and SASEGT. Between the trimmed V and J ends, which lost 8 bases and 6 bases, there was a span of 13 bases. CDR3: CASLPGGDGYTF. The CDR3 DNA is TGTGCCAGCCTACCCGGAGGGGATGGCTACACCTTC.

V usage is TRBV5-1 and J usage is TRBJ1-1; 7 bases are a match to TRBD1. The V and J ends lost 6 bases and 6 bases, in that order; junction bases with no gene match: 14. This CDR3 contains 15 residues. The germline CDR1 and CDR2 sequences are SGHRS and YFSETQ. For the CDR3, the DNA is TGCGCCAGCATGGGAAGTAGGGGGCGCGGGGCTGAAGCTTTCTTT. Translation: CASMGSRGRGAEAFF.

This clone was observed a single time. V is TRBV18 and J is TRBJ2-1; TRBD1 matches at 7 bases. CDR1 and CDR2 from the germline V gene are KGHSH and LQKENI. CDR3 length: 15 residues. Trimming cost V 4 bases and J 4 bases; bases outside gene matches: 7. The CDR3 protein is CASSQNPGQYNEQFF. The DNA of the CDR3 is TGTGCCAGCTCACAGAACCCGGGACAGTACAATGAGCAGTTCTTC.

This chain uses TRBV19 with TRBJ1-5, with a tentative D call TRBD1 (5 bases). The CDR3 is 15 amino acids. V lost 3 bases and J lost 0, with 9 bases in between. Germline V lookup: CDR1 LNHDA, CDR2 SQIVND (reference sequence). CDR3 DNA: TGTGCCAGTAGTATCGTAGGGGATAGCAATCAGCCCCAGCATTTT. It encodes CASSIVGDSNQPQHF.

The gene calls are TRBV10-2 and TRBJ2-7; TRBD2 matches at 11 bases. V lost 3 bases, J lost 2 bases, and 3 bases stayed unmatched. The CDR3 totals 15 residues. Per germline, CDR1 WSHSY and CDR2 SAAADI. In DNA form, the CDR3 reads TGCGCCAGCAGTGAATCGACTAGCGGGACCTACGAGCAGTACTTC. The encoded protein is CASSESTSGTYEQYF.

J is TRBJ2-7 and V is TRBV5-1, with D possibly being TRBD1 (6 bases). The CDR3 consists of 15 residues. Germline V gene sequence: CDR1 SGHRS, CDR2 YFSETQ. Trimming shortened V by 2 bases and J by 2 bases, and 14 bases separated the two germline ends. The CDR3 nucleotides read TGCGCCAGCAGCTTCCTCTGGGACAATCCCTACGAGCAGTACTTC. As protein: CASSFLWDNPYEQYF.

The chain employs TRBV9 and TRBJ2-2; 8 bases agree with TRBD1. The germline V gene has CDR1 SGDLS and CDR2 YYNGEE. The CDR3 is 16 amino acids. V trimming: 0 bases; J trimming: 5 bases; junction bases outside the gene matches: 6. The CDR3 DNA sequence: TGTGCCAGCAGCGTAGTGTCAGGGGGCGATACCGGGGAGCTGTTTTTT. Residues: CASSVVSGGDTGELFF.